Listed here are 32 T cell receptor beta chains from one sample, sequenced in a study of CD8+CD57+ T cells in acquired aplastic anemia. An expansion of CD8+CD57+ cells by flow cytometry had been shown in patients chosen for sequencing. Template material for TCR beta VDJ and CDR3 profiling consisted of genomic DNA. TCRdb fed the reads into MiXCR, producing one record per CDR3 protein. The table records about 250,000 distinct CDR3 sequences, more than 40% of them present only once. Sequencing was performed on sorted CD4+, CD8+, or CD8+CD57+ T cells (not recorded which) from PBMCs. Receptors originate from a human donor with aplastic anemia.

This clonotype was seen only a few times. The CDR3: CSVGGGAKDEQFF. Here the CDR3 DNA reads TGCAGCGTCGGCGGGGGGGCGAAGGATGAGCAGTTCTTC. The chain joins TRBV29-1 to TRBJ2-1; 9 bases match TRBD2. Trimming cost V 6 bases and J 8 bases; bases outside gene matches: 8. Germline lookup yields CDR1 SQVTM and CDR2 ANQGSEA. The CDR3 length is 13 residues.

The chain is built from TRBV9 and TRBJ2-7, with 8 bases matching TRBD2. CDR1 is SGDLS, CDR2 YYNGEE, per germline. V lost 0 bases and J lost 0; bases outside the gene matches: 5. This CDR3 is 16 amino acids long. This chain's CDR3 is CASSVGLAGVSYEQYF. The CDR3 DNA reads TGTGCCAGCAGCGTAGGTCTAGCGGGTGTCTCCTACGAGCAGTACTTC.

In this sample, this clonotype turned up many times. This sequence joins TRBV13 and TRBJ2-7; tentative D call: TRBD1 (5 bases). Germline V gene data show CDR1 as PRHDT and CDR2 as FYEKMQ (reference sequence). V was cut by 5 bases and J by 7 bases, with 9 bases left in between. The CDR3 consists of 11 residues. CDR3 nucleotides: TGTGCCAGCAGCACCGGACAAGAGCAGTACTTC. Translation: CASSTGQEQYF.

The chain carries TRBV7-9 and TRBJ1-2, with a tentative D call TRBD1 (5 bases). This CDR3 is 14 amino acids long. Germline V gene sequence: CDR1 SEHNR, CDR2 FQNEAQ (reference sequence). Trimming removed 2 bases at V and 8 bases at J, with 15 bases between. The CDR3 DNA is TGTGCCAGCAGCTTATCGATAGGGGTGGAAGGCTACACCTTC. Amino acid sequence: CASSLSIGVEGYTF. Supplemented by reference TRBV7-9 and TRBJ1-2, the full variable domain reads DTGVSQNPRHKITKRGQNVTFRCDPISEHNRLYWYRQTLGQGPEFLTYFQNEAQLEKSRLLSDRFSAERPKGSFSTLEIQRTEQGDSAMYLCASSLSIGVEGYTFGSGTRLTVV.

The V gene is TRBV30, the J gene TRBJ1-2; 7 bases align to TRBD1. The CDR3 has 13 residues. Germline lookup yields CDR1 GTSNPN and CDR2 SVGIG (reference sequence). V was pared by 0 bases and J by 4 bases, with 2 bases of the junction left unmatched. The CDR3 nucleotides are TGTGCCTGGAGTGTAGGACAGGTCTATGGCTACACCTTC. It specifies CAWSVGQVYGYTF.

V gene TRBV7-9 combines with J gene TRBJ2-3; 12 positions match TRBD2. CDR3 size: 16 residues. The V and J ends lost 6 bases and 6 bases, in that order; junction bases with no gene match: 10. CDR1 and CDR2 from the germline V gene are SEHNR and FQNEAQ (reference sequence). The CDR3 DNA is TGTGCCAGCAGTCTAAGGACTAGCGGGGCTGTGGATACGCAGTATTTT. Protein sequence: CASSLRTSGAVDTQYF.

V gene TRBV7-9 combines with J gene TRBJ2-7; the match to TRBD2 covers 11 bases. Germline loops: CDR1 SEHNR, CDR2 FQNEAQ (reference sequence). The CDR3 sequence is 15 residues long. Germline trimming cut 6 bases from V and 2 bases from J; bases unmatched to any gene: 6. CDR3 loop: CASSELAGDAYEQYF. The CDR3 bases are TGTGCCAGCAGTGAACTAGCGGGAGATGCCTACGAGCAGTACTTC. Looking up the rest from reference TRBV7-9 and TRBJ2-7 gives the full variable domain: DTGVSQNPRHKITKRGQNVTFRCDPISEHNRLYWYRQTLGQGPEFLTYFQNEAQLEKSRLLSDRFSAERPKGSFSTLEIQRTEQGDSAMYLCASSELAGDAYEQYFGPGTRLTVT.

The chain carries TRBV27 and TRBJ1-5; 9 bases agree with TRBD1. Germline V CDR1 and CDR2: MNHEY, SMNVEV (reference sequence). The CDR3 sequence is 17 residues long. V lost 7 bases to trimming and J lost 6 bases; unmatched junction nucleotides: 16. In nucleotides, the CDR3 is TGTGCCAGCACACCTCGGACAGGGGTTATCACAAGTCAGCCCCAGCATTTT. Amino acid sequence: CASTPRTGVITSQPQHF.

The CDR3 protein is CAISDPLEAGATDTQYF. For the CDR3, the DNA is TGTGCCATCAGTGACCCTCTCGAGGCAGGGGCCACAGATACGCAGTATTTT. The rearrangement uses TRBV10-3 and TRBJ2-3; TRBD1 might be the D (6 bases). The CDR3 contains 17 residues. Germline V gives CDR1 ENHRY, CDR2 SYGVKD. The germline V and J ends were trimmed by 3 bases and 2 bases, with 18 bases remaining between them.

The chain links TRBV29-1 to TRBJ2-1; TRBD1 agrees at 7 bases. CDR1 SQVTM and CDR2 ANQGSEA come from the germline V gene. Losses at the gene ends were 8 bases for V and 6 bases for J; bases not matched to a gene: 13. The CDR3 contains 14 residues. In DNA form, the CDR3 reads TGCAGCAGTTACGGAGACAGGGTTACCAATGAGCAGTTCTTC. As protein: CSSYGDRVTNEQFF.

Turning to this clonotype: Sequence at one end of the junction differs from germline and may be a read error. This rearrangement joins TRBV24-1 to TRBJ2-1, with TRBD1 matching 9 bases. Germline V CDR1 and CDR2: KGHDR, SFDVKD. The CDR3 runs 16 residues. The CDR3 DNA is TGTGCCAGCAGTTCTACGACAGGGGGAGTACAATGGGAGCAGTTCTTC. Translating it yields CASSSTTGGVQWEQFF.

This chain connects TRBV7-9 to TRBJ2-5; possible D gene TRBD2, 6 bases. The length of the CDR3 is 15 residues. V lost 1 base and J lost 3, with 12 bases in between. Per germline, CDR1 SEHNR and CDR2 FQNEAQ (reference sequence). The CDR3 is CASSLGLLAEETQYF. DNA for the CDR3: TGTGCCAGCAGCTTAGGTTTGTTAGCGGAAGAGACCCAGTACTTC.

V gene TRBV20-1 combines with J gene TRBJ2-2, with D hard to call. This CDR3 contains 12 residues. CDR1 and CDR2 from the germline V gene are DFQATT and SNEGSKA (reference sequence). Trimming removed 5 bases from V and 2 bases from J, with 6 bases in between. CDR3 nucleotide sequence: TGCAGTGCTGCAGATAACACCGGGGAGCTGTTTTTT. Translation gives CSAADNTGELFF.

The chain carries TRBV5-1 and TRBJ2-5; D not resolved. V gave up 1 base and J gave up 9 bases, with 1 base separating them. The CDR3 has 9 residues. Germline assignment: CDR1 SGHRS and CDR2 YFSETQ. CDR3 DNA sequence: TGCGCCAGCAGCTTGTCCCAGTACTTC. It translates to CASSLSQYF.

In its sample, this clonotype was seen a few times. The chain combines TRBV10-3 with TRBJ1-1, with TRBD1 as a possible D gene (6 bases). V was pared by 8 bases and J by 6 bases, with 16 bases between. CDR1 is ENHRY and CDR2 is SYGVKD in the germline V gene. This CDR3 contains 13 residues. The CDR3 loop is CAIGTQGGAEAFF. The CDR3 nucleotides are TGTGCCATCGGTACACAGGGAGGTGCTGAAGCTTTCTTT.

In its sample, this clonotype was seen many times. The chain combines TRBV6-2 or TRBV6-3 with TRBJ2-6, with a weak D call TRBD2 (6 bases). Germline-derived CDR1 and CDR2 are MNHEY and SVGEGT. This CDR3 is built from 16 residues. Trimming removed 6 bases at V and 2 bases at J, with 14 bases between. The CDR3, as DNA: TGTGCCAGCAGCCCGGGTGGGGGGACTGGGGCCAACGTCCTGACTTTC. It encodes CASSPGGGTGANVLTF.

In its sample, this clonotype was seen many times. The CDR3 DNA follows: TGTGCCAGCAGCTATAGGGCAGGTAGGCCCTACGAGCAGTACTTC. Amino acids: CASSYRAGRPYEQYF. The chain uses TRBV7-9 and TRBJ2-7; D gene ambiguous. This CDR3 region has 15 residues. Trimming cost V 4 bases and J 2 bases, with 15 bases left between them. The germline gives CDR1 SEHNR, CDR2 FQNEAQ (reference sequence).

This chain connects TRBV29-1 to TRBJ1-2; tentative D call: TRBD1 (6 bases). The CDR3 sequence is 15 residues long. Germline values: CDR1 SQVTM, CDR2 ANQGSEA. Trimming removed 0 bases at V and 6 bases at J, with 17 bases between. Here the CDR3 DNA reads TGCAGCGTTGAAGATTGGGGGGGGGCCGTTCATGGCTACACCTTC. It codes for CSVEDWGGAVHGYTF.

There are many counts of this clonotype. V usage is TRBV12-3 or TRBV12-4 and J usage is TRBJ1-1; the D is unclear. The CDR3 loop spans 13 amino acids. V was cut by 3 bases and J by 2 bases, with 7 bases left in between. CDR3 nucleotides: TGTGCCAGCAGTTTGACACCCAACACTGAAGCTTTCTTT. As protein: CASSLTPNTEAFF.

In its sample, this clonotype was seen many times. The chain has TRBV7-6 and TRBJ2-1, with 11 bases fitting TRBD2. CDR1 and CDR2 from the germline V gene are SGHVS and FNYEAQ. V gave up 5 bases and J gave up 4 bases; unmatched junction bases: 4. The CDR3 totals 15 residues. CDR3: CASSLSGGAYNEQFF. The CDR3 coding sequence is TGTGCCAGCAGCCTTAGCGGGGGGGCATACAATGAGCAGTTCTTC.

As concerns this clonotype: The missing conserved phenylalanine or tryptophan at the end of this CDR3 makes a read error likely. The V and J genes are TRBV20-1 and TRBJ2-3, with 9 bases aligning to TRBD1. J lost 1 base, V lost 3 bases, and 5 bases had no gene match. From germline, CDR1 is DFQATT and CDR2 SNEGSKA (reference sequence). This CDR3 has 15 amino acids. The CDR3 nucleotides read TGCAGTGCTAGCCTGGACAGGGGTCGCACAGATACGCAGTATCTT. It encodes CSASLDRGRTDTQYL.

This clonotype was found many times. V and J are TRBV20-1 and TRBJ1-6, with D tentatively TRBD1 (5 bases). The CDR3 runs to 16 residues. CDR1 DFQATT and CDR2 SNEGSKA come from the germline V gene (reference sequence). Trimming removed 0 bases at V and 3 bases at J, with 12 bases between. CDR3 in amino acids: CSARDPEGLYNSPLHF. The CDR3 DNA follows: TGCAGTGCTAGAGACCCAGAGGGGCTCTATAATTCACCCCTCCACTTT.

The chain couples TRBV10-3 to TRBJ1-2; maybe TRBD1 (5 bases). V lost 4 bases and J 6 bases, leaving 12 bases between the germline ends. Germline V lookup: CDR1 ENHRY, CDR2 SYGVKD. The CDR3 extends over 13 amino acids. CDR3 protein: CAISVGAGNGYTF. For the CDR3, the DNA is TGTGCCATCAGTGTAGGGGCAGGGAATGGCTACACCTTC.

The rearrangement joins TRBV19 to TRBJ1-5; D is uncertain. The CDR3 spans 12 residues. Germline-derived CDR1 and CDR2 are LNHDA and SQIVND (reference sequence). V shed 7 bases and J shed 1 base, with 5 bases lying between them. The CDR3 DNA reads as TGTGCCAGTACAGACAGCAATCAGCCCCAGCATTTT. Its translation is CASTDSNQPQHF.

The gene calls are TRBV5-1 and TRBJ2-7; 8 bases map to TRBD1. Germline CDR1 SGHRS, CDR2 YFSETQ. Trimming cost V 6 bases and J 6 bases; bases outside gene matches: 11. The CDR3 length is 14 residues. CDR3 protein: CASTIANTGGEQYF. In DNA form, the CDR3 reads TGCGCCAGCACCATAGCAAATACAGGGGGCGAGCAGTACTTC.

The CDR3 protein is CASSLAPGTSGVVETQYF. CDR3 DNA sequence: TGTGCCAGCAGCTTGGCACCCGGGACTAGCGGGGTTGTGGAGACCCAGTACTTC. The V and J genes are TRBV7-6 and TRBJ2-5, with 13 nucleotides matching TRBD2. J was trimmed by 5 bases and V by 3 bases; bases with no gene match: 12. The CDR3 has 18 residues. Germline CDR1 and CDR2: SGHVS and FNYEAQ.

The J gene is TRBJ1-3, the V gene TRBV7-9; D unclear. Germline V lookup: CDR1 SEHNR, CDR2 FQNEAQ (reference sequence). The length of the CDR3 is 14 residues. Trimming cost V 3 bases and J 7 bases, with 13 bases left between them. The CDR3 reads CASSLQAARNTIYF. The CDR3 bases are TGTGCCAGCAGCTTGCAGGCCGCTAGGAACACCATATATTTT.

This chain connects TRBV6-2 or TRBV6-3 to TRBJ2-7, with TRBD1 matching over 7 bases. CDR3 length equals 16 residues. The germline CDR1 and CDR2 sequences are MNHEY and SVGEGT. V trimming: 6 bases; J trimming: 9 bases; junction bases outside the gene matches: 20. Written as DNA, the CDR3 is TGTGCCAGCAGCTCTGACGGGACAGTCAACCTATGGGCGCAGTACTTC. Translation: CASSSDGTVNLWAQYF.

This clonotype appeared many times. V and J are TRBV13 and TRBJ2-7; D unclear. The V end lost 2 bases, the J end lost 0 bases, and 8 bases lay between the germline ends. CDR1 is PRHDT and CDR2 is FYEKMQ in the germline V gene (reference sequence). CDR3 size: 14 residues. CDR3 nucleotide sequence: TGTGCCAGCAGCTTATTGGGCGACTCCTACGAGCAGTACTTC. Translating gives CASSLLGDSYEQYF.

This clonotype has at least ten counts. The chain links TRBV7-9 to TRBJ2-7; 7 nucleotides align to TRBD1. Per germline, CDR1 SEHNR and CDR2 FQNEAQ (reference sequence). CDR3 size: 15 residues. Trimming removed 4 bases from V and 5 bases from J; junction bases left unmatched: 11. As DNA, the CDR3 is TGTGCCAGCAGCTCGATCACAGGGGAATCTGACGAGCAGTACTTC. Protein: CASSSITGESDEQYF.

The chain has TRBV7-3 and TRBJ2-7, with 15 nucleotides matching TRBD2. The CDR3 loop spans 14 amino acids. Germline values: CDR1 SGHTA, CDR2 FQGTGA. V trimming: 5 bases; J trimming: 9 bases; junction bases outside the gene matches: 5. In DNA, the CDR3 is TGTGCCAGCAGCGGACTAGCGGGGGGGCCGAGGCAGTACTTC. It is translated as CASSGLAGGPRQYF. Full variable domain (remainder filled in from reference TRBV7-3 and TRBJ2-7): GAGVSQTPSNKVTEKGKYVELRCDPISGHTALYWYRQSLGQGPEFLIYFQGTGAADDSGLPNDRFFAVRPEGSVSTLKIQRTERGDSAVYLCASSGLAGGPRQYFGPGTRLTVT.

The DNA of the CDR3 is TGTGCCAGCAGCGCGCGGACCGGGACAGGGGGCTCCGAGCAGTACTTC. This translates into CASSARTGTGGSEQYF. The chain joins TRBV7-6 to TRBJ2-7; 12 bases agree with TRBD1. This CDR3 is built from 16 residues. Germline V lookup: CDR1 SGHVS, CDR2 FNYEAQ. V gave up 5 bases and J gave up 6 bases; unmatched junction bases: 11.